The clone carrying this TCR beta chain was counted a few times. Its antigen is not identified. Trimming stripped 0 bases from V and 11 bases from J, with 11 bases between. This CDR3 spans 12 amino acids. The germline V gene has CDR1 SGHRS and CDR2 YFSETQ. Specimens obtained from alopecia areata patients comprised lesional scalp punch biopsies and peripheral blood. In each case, RNA was isolated and then reverse transcribed into cDNA as the sequencing template. Produced via immunoSEQ multiplex PCR; TCRdb's table is partial and in-frame only. Of 100,000 to 150,000 clones detected, roughly three fifths appear once; the ten largest clones hold less than 5.5%. This sample stems from a study of CD8+ T cells in alopecia areata. Across the study: Patients in the treated group were given tofacitinib by mouth, 5 to 10 mg twice a day. The tofacitinib course ran for 6 to 18 months and was followed by 6 months off drug.

General study points: Lesional tissue from the scalp (especially in alopecia totalis/universalis) showed higher clonality than normal scalp.

The specimen was CD4+ T cells sorted from blood, collected at week 0. This TCR was sampled from a human donor with alopecia areata. The chain carries TRBV5-1 and TRBJ2-5; D remains unclear. In DNA form, the CDR3 reads TGCGCCAGCAGCTTGGGGGAAAAGGAGCAGTACTTC. It translates to CASSLGEKEQYF.